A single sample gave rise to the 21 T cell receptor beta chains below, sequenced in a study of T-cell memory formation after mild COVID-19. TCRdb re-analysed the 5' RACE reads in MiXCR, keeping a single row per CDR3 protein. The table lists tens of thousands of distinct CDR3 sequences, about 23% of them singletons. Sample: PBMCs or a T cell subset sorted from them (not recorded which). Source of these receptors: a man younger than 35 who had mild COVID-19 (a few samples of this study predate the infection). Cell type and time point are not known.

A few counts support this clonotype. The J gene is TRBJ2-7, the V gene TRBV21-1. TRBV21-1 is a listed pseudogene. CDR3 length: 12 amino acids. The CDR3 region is CASSKGEDEQYF. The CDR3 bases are TGTGCCAGCAGCAAAGGGGAAGACGAGCAGTACTTC.

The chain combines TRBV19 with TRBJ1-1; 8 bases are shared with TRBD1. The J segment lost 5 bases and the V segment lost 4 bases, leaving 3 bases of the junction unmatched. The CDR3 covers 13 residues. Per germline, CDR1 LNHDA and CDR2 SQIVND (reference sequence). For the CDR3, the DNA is TGTGCCAGTAGTACAGGGGGCCTAACTGAAGCTTTCTTT. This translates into CASSTGGLTEAFF.

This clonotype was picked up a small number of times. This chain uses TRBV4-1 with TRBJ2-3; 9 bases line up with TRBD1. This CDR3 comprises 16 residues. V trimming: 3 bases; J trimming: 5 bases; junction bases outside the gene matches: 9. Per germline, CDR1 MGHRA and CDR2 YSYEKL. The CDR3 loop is CASSQVPGQGVDTQYF. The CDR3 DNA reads TGCGCCAGCAGCCAGGTGCCGGGACAGGGAGTAGATACGCAGTATTTT.

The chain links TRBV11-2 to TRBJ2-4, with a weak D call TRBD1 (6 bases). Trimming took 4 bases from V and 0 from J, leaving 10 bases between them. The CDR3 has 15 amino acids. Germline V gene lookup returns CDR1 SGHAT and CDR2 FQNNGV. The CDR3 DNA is TGTGCCAGCAGCTCTCAGGGGTTAGCCAAAAACATTCAGTACTTC. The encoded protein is CASSSQGLAKNIQYF.

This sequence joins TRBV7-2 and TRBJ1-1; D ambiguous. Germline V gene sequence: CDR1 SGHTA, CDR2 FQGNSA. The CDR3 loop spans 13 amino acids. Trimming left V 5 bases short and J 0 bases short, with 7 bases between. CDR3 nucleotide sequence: TGTGCCAGCAGCCCGACGGTGAACACTGAAGCTTTCTTT. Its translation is CASSPTVNTEAFF.

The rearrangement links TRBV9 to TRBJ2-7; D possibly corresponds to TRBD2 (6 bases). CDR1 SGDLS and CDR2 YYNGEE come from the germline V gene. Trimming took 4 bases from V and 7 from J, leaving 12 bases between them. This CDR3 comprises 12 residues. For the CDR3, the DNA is TGTGCCAGCAGCCCCCCAGGAGGGGAGCAGTACTTC. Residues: CASSPPGGEQYF. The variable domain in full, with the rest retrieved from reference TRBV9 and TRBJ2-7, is DSGVTQTPKHLITATGQRVTLRCSPRSGDLSVYWYQQSLDQGLQFLIQYYNGEERAKGNILERFSAQQFPDLHSELNLSSLELGDSALYFCASSPPGGEQYFGPGTRLTVT.

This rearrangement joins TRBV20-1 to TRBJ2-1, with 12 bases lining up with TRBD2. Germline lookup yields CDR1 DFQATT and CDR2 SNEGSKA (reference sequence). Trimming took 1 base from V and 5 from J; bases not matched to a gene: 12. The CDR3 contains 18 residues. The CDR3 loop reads CSARAASGGDGGHNEQFF. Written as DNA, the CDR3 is TGCAGTGCTAGAGCGGCTAGCGGGGGGGATGGGGGCCACAATGAGCAGTTCTTC.

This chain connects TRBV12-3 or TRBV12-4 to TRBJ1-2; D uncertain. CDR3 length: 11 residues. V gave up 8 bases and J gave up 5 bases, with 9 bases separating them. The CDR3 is CASDGGYGYTF. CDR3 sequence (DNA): TGTGCCAGCGATGGAGGGTATGGCTACACCTTC.

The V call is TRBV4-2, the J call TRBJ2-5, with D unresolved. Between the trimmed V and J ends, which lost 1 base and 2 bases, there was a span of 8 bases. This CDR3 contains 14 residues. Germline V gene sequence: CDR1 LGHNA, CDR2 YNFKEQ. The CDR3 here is CASSQGERQETQYF. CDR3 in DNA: TGTGCCAGCAGCCAAGGGGAACGGCAAGAGACCCAGTACTTC.

DNA for the CDR3: TGTGCCAGCAGTTTATCCTACACAGATACGCAGTATTTT. Encoded protein: CASSLSYTDTQYF. V and J are TRBV27 and TRBJ2-3; unclear D gene. Germline values: CDR1 MNHEY, CDR2 SMNVEV (reference sequence). Trimming shortened V by 0 bases and J by 2 bases, and 3 bases separated the two germline ends. This CDR3 comprises 13 residues.

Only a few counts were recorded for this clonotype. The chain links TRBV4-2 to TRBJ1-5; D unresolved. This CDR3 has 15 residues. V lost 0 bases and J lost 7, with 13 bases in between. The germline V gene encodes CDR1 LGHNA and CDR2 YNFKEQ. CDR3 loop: CASSQEYRGAQPQHF. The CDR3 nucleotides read TGTGCCAGCAGCCAAGAGTATCGGGGTGCGCAGCCCCAGCATTTT.

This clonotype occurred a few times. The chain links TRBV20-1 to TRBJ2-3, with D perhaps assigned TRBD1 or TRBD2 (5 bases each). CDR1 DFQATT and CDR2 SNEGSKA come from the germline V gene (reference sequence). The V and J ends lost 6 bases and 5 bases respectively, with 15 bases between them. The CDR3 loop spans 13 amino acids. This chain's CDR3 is CSAEDGAGDTQYF. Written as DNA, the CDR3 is TGCAGTGCAGAGGACGGGGCCGGAGATACGCAGTATTTT.

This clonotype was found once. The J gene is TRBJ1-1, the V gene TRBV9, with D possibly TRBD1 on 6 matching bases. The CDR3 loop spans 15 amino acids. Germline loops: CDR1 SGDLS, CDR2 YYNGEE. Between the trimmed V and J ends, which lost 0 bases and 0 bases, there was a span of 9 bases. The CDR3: CASSVEGGLNTEAFF. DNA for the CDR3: TGTGCCAGCAGCGTAGAGGGGGGGTTGAACACTGAAGCTTTCTTT.

The CDR3 nucleotides are TGTGCCAGCAGCCCCCCGGGCGAGGCAGATACGCAGTATTTT. Protein product: CASSPPGEADTQYF. The V gene is TRBV11-2, the J gene TRBJ2-3, with D unresolved. The CDR3 runs to 14 residues. Trimming left V 5 bases short and J 4 bases short, with 13 bases between. Looked up from germline, CDR1 is SGHAT and CDR2 is FQNNGV.

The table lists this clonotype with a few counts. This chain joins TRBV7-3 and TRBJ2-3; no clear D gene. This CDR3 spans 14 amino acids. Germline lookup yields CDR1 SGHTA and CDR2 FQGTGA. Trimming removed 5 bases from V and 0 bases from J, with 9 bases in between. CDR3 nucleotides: TGTGCCAGCAGCCCGGCGGAGAGCACAGATACGCAGTATTTT. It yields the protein CASSPAESTDTQYF.

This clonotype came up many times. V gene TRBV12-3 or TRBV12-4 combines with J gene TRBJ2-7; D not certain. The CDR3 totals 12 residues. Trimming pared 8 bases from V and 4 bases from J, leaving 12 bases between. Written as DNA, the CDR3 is TGTGCCAGCGCCAGTTTATCGTACGAGCAGTACTTC. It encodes CASASLSYEQYF.

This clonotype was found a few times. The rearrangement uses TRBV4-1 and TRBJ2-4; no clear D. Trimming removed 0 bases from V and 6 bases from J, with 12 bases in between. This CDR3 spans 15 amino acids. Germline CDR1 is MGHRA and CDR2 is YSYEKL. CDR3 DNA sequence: TGCGCCAGCAGCCAAGAGTCATACCAGAGAAACATTCAGTACTTC. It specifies CASSQESYQRNIQYF.

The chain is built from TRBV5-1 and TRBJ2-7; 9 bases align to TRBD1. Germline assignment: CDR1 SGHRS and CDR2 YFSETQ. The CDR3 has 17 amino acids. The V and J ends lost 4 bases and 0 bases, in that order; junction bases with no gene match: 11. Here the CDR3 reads CASSPLRAQGASYEQYF. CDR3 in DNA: TGCGCCAGCAGCCCACTCCGGGCACAGGGGGCCTCCTACGAGCAGTACTTC.

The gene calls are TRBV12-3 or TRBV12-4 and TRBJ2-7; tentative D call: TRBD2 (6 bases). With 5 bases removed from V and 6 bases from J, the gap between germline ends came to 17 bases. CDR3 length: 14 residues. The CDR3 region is CASSPGLSVREQYF. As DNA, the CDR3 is TGTGCCAGCAGTCCGGGACTCTCTGTCCGCGAGCAGTACTTC.

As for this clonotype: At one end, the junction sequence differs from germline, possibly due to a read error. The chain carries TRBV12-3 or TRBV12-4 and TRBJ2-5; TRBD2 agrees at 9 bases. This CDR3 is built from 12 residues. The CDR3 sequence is CTRASGVETQYF. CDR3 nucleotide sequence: TGCACGAGGGCTAGCGGGGTAGAGACCCAGTACTTC.

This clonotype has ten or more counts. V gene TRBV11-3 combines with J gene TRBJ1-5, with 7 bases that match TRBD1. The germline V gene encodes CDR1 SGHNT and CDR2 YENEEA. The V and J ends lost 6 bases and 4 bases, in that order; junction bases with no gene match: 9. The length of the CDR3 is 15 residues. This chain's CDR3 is CASSLGTAINQPQHF. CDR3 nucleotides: TGTGCCAGCAGTCTCGGGACAGCCATTAATCAGCCCCAGCATTTT.